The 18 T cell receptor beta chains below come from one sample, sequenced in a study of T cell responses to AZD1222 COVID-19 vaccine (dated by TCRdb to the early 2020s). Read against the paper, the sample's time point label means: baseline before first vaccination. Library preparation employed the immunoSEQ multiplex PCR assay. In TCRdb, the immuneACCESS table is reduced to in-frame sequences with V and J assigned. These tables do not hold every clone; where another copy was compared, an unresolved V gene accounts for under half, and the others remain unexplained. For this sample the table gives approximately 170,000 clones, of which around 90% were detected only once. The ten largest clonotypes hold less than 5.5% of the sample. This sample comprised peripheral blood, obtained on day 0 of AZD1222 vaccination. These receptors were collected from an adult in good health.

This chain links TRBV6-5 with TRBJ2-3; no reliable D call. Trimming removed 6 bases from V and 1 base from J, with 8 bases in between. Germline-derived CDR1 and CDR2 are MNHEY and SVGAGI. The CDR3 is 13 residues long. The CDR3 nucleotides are TGTGCCAGCAGACCCGCTGGCACAGATACGCAGTATTTT. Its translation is CASRPAGTDTQYF.

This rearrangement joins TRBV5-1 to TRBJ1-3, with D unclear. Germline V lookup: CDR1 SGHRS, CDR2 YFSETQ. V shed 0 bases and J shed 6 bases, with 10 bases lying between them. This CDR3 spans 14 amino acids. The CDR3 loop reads CASSLAGIENTIYF. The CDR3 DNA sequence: TGCGCCAGCAGCTTGGCTGGGATTGAAAACACCATATATTTT.

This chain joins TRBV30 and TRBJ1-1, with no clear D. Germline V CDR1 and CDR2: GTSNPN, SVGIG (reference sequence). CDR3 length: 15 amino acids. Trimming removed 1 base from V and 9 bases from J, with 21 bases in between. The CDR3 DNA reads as TGTGCCTGGAGTGGGGTTAGGCCAGAGACCCATCAAGCTTTCTTT. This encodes CAWSGVRPETHQAFF. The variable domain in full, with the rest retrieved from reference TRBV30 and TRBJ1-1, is SQTIHQWPATLVQPVGSPLSLECTVEGTSNPNLYWYRQAAGRGLQLLFYSVGIGQISSEVPQNLSASRPQDRQFILSSKKLLLSDSGFYLCAWSGVRPETHQAFFGQGTRLTVV.

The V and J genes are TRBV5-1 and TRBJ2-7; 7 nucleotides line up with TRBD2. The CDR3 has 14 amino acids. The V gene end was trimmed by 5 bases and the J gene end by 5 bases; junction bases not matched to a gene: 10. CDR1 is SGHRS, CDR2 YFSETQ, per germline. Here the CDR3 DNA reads TGCGCCAGCAGTACGGAGGGAGGGTCCCACGAGCAGTACTTC. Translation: CASSTEGGSHEQYF.

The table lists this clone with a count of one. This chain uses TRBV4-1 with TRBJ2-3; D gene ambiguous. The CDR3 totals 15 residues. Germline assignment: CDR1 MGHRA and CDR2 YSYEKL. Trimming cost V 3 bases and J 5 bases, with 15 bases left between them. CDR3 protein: CASSQLGGVGDTQYF. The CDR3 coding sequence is TGCGCCAGCAGCCAGCTTGGTGGAGTTGGAGATACGCAGTATTTT.

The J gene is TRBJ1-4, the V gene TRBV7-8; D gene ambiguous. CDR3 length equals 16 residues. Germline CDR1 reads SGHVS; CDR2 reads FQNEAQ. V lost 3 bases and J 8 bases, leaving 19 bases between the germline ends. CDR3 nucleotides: TGTGCCAGCAGCTTTCGGGCCGTGTGGGGAAAGGAAAAACTGTTTTTT. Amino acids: CASSFRAVWGKEKLFF.

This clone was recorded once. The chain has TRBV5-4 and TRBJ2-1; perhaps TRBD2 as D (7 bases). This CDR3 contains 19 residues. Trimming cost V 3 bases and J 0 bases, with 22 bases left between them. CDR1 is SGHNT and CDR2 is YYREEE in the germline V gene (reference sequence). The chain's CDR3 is CASSSGLGGPLSSYNEQFF. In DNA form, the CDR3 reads TGTGCCAGCAGCTCCGGTCTGGGGGGGCCGTTGAGCTCCTACAATGAGCAGTTCTTC.

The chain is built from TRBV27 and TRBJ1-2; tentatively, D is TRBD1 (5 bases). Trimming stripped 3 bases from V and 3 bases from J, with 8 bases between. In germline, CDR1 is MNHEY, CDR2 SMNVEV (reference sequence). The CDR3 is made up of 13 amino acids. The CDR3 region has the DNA TGTGCCAGCAGTTTCGGGACTGACTATGGCTACACCTTC. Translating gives CASSFGTDYGYTF.

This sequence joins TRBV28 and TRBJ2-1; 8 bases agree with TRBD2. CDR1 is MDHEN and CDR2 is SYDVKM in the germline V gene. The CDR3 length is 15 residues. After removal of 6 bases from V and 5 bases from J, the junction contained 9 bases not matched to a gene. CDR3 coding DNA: TGTGCCAGCAGCACTCCTAGCGGGCCAAACAATGAGCAGTTCTTC. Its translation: CASSTPSGPNNEQFF.

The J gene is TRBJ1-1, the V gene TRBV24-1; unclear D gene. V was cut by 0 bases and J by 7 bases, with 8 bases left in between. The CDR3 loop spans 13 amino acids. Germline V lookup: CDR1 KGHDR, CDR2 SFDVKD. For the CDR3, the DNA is TGTGCCACCAGTGATTTGATTACCGGTGAAGCTTTCTTT. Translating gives CATSDLITGEAFF.

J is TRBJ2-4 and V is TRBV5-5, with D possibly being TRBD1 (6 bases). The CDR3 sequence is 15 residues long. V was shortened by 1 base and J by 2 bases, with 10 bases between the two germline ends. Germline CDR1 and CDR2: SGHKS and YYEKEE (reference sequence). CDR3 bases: TGTGCCAGCAGCTTGAGACAGGCAACCAAAAACATTCAGTACTTC. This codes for CASSLRQATKNIQYF.

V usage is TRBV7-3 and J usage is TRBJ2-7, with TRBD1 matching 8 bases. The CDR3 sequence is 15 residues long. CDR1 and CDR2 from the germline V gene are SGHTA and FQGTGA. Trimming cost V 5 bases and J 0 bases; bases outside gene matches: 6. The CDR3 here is CASSPDGTGSYEQYF. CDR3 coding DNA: TGTGCCAGCAGCCCAGACGGGACAGGCTCCTACGAGCAGTACTTC.

CDR3 in amino acids: CASSPLTSTGELFF. The CDR3 DNA reads as TGTGCCAGCTCACCACTTACCTCGACCGGGGAGCTGTTTTTT. This chain links TRBV18 with TRBJ2-2; unclear D gene. Trimming took off 1 base at V and 5 bases at J, with 8 bases between the two ends. Germline-derived CDR1 and CDR2 are KGHSH and LQKENI. The CDR3 contains 14 residues. Full variable domain (outside the CDR3, taken from reference TRBV18 and TRBJ2-2): NAGVMQNPRHLVRRRGQEARLRCSPMKGHSHVYWYRQLPEEGLKFMVYLQKENIIDESGMPKERFSAEFPKEGPSILRIQQVVRGDSAAYFCASSPLTSTGELFFGEGSRLTVL.

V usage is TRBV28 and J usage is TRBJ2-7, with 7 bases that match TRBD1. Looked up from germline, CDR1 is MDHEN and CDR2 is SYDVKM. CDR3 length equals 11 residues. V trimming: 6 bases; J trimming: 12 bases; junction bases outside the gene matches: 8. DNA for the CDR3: TGTGCCAGCAGATCGGACAGGACAGCGTACTTC. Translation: CASRSDRTAYF.

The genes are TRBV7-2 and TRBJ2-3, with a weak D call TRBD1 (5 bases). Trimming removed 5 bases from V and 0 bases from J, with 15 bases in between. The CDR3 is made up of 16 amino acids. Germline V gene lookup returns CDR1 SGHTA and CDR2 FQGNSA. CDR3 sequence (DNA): TGTGCCAGCAGCGCCCGGATGGACACCAGCACAGATACGCAGTATTTT. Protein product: CASSARMDTSTDTQYF.

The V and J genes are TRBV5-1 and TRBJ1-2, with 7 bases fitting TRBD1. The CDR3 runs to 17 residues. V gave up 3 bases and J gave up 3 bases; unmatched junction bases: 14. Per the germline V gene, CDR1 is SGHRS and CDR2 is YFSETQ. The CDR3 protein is CASSSGFFDRDDYGYTF. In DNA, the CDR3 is TGCGCCAGCAGCTCAGGATTTTTTGACAGGGACGACTATGGCTACACCTTC.

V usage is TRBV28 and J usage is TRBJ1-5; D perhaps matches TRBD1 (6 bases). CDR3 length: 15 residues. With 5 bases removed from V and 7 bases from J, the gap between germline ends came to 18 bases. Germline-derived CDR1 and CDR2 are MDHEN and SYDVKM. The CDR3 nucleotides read TGTGCCAGCAGTCCGGGACACTATACGGTGCAGCCCCAGCATTTT. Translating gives CASSPGHYTVQPQHF.

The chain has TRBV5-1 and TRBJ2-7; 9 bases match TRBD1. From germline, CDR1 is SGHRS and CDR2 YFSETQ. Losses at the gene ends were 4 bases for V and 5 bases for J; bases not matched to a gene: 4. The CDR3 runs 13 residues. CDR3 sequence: CASSRDREDEQYF. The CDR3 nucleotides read TGCGCCAGCAGCCGGGACAGGGAGGACGAGCAGTACTTC.